Presented here are 10 T cell receptor beta chains from one specimen sequenced in a study of T cells after yellow fever vaccination. TCRdb fed the 5' RACE reads into MiXCR, producing one record per CDR3 protein. The data contain 300,000 or so distinct CDR3 sequences, less than 9.5% of them singletons. Sequences were derived from CD4+ T cells sorted from PBMCs, sampled 5 days after the yellow fever booster vaccination. These receptors all stem from a man between 18 and 29 years old who received the YFV17D yellow fever vaccine.

Of note for this clonotype: A read error may be the cause here, since a much bigger clone is one base away. The rearrangement uses TRBV12-3 or TRBV12-4 and TRBJ1-2; D is unresolved. This CDR3 region has 13 residues. The V end lost 5 bases, the J end lost 2 bases, and 9 bases lay between the germline ends. CDR3 region: CASSRGINYGYTF. In nucleotides, the CDR3 is TGTGCCAGCAGTAGAGGAATCAACTATGGCTACACCTTC.

This clonotype was seen at least ten times. The chain recombines TRBV12-3 or TRBV12-4 with TRBJ1-2; D gene ambiguous. The CDR3 consists of 11 residues. V was pared by 5 bases and J by 7 bases, with 8 bases between. The CDR3 DNA follows: TGTGCCAGCAGTGTCGACGGTGGCTACACCTTC. Encoded protein: CASSVDGGYTF.

This clonotype came up a few times. The V gene is TRBV20-1, the J gene TRBJ2-1, with 11 bases matching TRBD2. This CDR3 has 17 amino acids. The germline V gene has CDR1 DFQATT and CDR2 SNEGSKA (reference sequence). J was trimmed by 4 bases and V by 6 bases; bases with no gene match: 14. The CDR3 region is CSATSSGGLRKYNEQFF. The CDR3 DNA follows: TGCAGTGCGACTTCTAGCGGGGGGCTCCGAAAGTACAATGAGCAGTTCTTC.

This clonotype has more than one count but fewer than ten. V and J are TRBV4-1 and TRBJ1-1; D not certain. Trimming shortened V by 0 bases and J by 11 bases, and 16 bases separated the two germline ends. This CDR3 contains 14 residues. The germline V gene encodes CDR1 MGHRA and CDR2 YSYEKL. CDR3 in DNA: TGCGCCAGCAGCCAAGATAGAACAGATCTTTACGCTTTCTTT. Translating it yields CASSQDRTDLYAFF.

This clonotype was picked up a small number of times. The genes are TRBV12-3 or TRBV12-4 and TRBJ2-7; D remains ambiguous. V was clipped by 3 bases and J by 2 bases, with 8 bases between them. The CDR3 is made up of 13 amino acids. CDR3 DNA sequence: TGTGCCAGCAGTTTTTTGGGGACCTACGAGCAGTACGTC. Translated, it gives CASSFLGTYEQYV.

The chain carries TRBV7-2 and TRBJ2-5, with no clear D. V was shortened by 9 bases and J by 3 bases, with 17 bases between the two germline ends. CDR1 and CDR2 (germline): SGHTA, FQGNSA. The CDR3 is 14 amino acids. The CDR3 region has the DNA TGTGCCAGTCACCTAGGCAACCCAAAAGAGACCCAGTACTTC. It yields the protein CASHLGNPKETQYF.

The J gene is TRBJ2-5, the V gene TRBV25-1, with 8 bases identical to TRBD2. CDR3 size: 16 residues. J lost 5 bases, V lost 0 bases, and 8 bases had no gene match. Germline V gene sequence: CDR1 MGHDK, CDR2 SYGVNS. CDR3 nucleotide sequence: TGTGCCAGCAGTGAATATTCCGGGGGGGCTCGGGAGACCCAGTACTTC. It is translated as CASSEYSGGARETQYF.

The chain is built from TRBV18 and TRBJ2-3; 7 bases line up with TRBD1. The CDR3 has 14 amino acids. Looked up from germline, CDR1 is KGHSH and CDR2 is LQKENI. V was pared by 6 bases and J by 3 bases, with 6 bases of the junction left unmatched. CDR3 loop: CASSGMGQTDTQYF. The CDR3 region has the DNA TGTGCCAGCTCCGGGATGGGACAGACAGATACGCAGTATTTT.

This clonotype came up many times. V is TRBV9 and J is TRBJ1-3; a possible D gene is TRBD1 (5 bases). Germline CDR1 reads SGDLS; CDR2 reads YYNGEE. This CDR3 region has 16 residues. The V end was cut by 4 bases, the J end by 0 bases, with 14 bases between. The CDR3, as DNA: TGTGCCAGCAGCCCCATCGACAGCTTCTCTGGAAACACCATATATTTT. Translation gives CASSPIDSFSGNTIYF.

This clonotype was found many times. The rearrangement joins TRBV7-6 to TRBJ1-5; 7 bases map to TRBD1. The V and J ends lost 11 bases and 0 bases, in that order; junction bases with no gene match: 25. The CDR3 covers 20 residues. CDR1 is SGHVS and CDR2 is FNYEAQ in the germline V gene. The DNA of the CDR3 is TGTGCCGAAACCATTTCCGCGGACAGGCCTTTCTTGTGTAGCAATCAGCCCCAGCATTTT. This gives the protein CAETISADRPFLCSNQPQHF.